This T cell receptor (beta chain) is from a study of persistence of HIV-infected CD4 T cells. Whole-study context: CD4+ T cells responding to CMV or HIV-1 Gag were isolated.

Lysates of CMV-infected fibroblasts at around 10 ug/mL stimulated these cells. CD40L-negative CD69-negative CD45RO-high memory CD4+ T cells were sorted as populations depleted of antigen-responding cells. Inclusion required CMV-positive serology and CD4+ counts above 400 cells/uL. An approximately 19-hour stimulation of CD8-depleted PBMCs used anti-CD28/CD49d costimulation, CD40-blocking antibody and enfuvirtide. As to this clone: What it binds is unknown.

This was the immunoSEQ version 4 assay in survey mode. The assay was immunoSEQ multiplex PCR, and TCRdb's table has in-frame clones only and misses some. Found here are more than 25,000 clones, around 73% of them singletons; the top ten hold 0.75% to 0.9%. The CDR3 length is 13 residues. Germline V gene lookup returns CDR1 SGHNT and CDR2 YYREEE (reference sequence). With 2 bases removed from V and 6 bases from J, the gap between germline ends came to 12 bases. This chain connects TRBV5-4 to TRBJ2-7, with D unresolved. This TCR was sampled from an adult woman with HIV who was CMV-seropositive. Sequenced here: CD4+ T cells sorted from PBMCs after approximately 20-hour stimulation, sampled from a patient who received antiretroviral therapy. The CDR3 nucleotides read TGTGCCAGCAGCTTAATGATCTGGAGCGAGCAGTACTTC. It is translated as CASSLMIWSEQYF.